The following is a T cell receptor (beta chain) sequence with its context. Antigen: not known. Method: immunoSEQ multiplex PCR; TCRdb's copy keeps in-frame clones and lacks some. The sample comprises tens of thousands of clones, 88% of which are singletons, and more than 1.5% rests with the top ten. This record comes from a study of siplizumab effects on memory and regulatory T cells. Germline CDR1 and CDR2: SQVTM and ANQGSEA. The ends were cut back, 4 bases at V and 8 bases at J, with 19 bases in the middle. The CDR3 spans 14 residues. Findings of the study overall: The mapping of alloreactive clones to unstimulated subsets covered only a minor fraction of them. Among mappable alloreactive CD4+ clones, the Treg-derived fraction averaged around 66% with siplizumab versus about 26% in controls.

Sequencing was carried out using Tregs sorted from blood. The rearrangement uses TRBV29-1 and TRBJ2-3; D tentatively reads TRBD1 or TRBD2 (6 bases each). This TCR came from a human donor in good health. In nucleotides, the CDR3 is TGCAGCGTTGGCGGTCAGGGGATGGGAGGTACGCAGTATTTT. Its translation: CSVGGQGMGGTQYF.